What follows are 9 T cell receptor beta chains derived from one specimen sequenced in a study of blood T cell repertoires in COVID-19. TCRdb's copy holds only in-frame clones and misses some; the assay was immunoSEQ multiplex PCR. Here the sample spans about 70,000 clones, about four fifths being singletons. The sequencing sample was made of peripheral blood. The receptor set was obtained from a woman between 65 and 79 years old with acute or convalescent COVID-19.

This rearrangement joins TRBV20-1 to TRBJ2-7, with D perhaps matching TRBD1 (6 bases). Deletions cut 7 bases from V and 3 bases from J, with 10 bases between. Looked up from germline, CDR1 is DFQATT and CDR2 is SNEGSKA (reference sequence). This CDR3 has 11 amino acids. For the CDR3, the DNA is TGCAGTGTCCCGGACAGCTACGAGCAGTACTTC. It translates to CSVPDSYEQYF.

CDR3: CASKEGSYNEQFF. CDR3 sequence (DNA): TGTGCCAGCAAGGAGGGCTCCTACAATGAGCAGTTCTTC. V gene TRBV7-3 combines with J gene TRBJ2-1; a possible D gene is TRBD2 (6 bases). The CDR3 totals 13 residues. Trimming shortened V by 7 bases and J by 0 bases, and 7 bases separated the two germline ends. The germline V gene encodes CDR1 SGHTA and CDR2 FQGTGA.

The V and J genes are TRBV10-3 and TRBJ1-1; no firm D call. The CDR3 runs 14 residues. V gave up 1 base and J gave up 4 bases, with 10 bases separating them. Looked up from germline, CDR1 is ENHRY and CDR2 is SYGVKD. As DNA, the CDR3 is TGTGCCATCAGTGAGTACGTAGCGACCACTGAAGCTTTCTTT. Translating gives CAISEYVATTEAFF.

The chain links TRBV7-2 to TRBJ2-3, with 11 bases identical to TRBD2. The CDR3 is made up of 16 amino acids. Germline trimming cut 1 base from V and 5 bases from J; bases unmatched to any gene: 5. CDR1 is SGHTA and CDR2 is FQGNSA in the germline V gene. The CDR3 region has the DNA TGTGCCAGCAGCTTAGTAGCGGGAGGGCCGGGAGATACGCAGTATTTT. Protein sequence: CASSLVAGGPGDTQYF.

The rearrangement joins TRBV5-1 to TRBJ1-1; 7 bases line up with TRBD1. CDR3 length: 16 residues. V lost 0 bases to trimming and J lost 0 bases; unmatched junction nucleotides: 5. Germline values: CDR1 SGHRS, CDR2 YFSETQ. CDR3 region: CASSLVQGDMNTEAFF. In nucleotides, the CDR3 is TGCGCCAGCAGCTTGGTCCAGGGGGATATGAACACTGAAGCTTTCTTT.

The J gene is TRBJ2-2, the V gene TRBV13, with D possibly TRBD2 on 5 matching bases. This CDR3 region has 14 residues. From germline, CDR1 is PRHDT and CDR2 FYEKMQ (reference sequence). Trimming stripped 3 bases from V and 5 bases from J, with 10 bases between. CDR3: CASSFGRGTGELFF. In DNA form, the CDR3 reads TGTGCCAGCAGCTTTGGTAGAGGGACCGGGGAGCTGTTTTTT.

CDR3 sequence reads: CASSLGGFSYEQYF. DNA for the CDR3: TGTGCCAGCAGTTTAGGAGGGTTCTCCTACGAGCAGTACTTC. This rearrangement joins TRBV27 to TRBJ2-7; perhaps TRBD2 as D (6 bases). Trimming removed 2 bases at V and 0 bases at J, with 8 bases between. The CDR3 totals 14 residues. The germline gives CDR1 MNHEY, CDR2 SMNVEV (reference sequence).

This chain connects TRBV7-9 to TRBJ2-3, with D perhaps matching TRBD2 (6 bases). The V end was cut by 4 bases, the J end by 2 bases, with 13 bases between. This CDR3 is 15 amino acids long. CDR1 is SEHNR and CDR2 is FQNEAQ in the germline V gene (reference sequence). The CDR3 loop reads CASSSHGSHTDTQYF. The DNA for the CDR3 is TGTGCCAGCAGCTCCCACGGGAGCCACACAGATACGCAGTATTTT.

The chain has TRBV28 and TRBJ2-3; 13 bases fit TRBD2. J lost 3 bases, V lost 9 bases, and 6 bases had no gene match. Germline V CDR1 and CDR2: MDHEN, SYDVKM. The CDR3 is 15 residues long. CDR3 DNA: TGTGCCAGTTTACTAGCGGGAGGGCCAACAGATACGCAGTATTTT. Translation: CASLLAGGPTDTQYF.